These 10 T cell receptor beta chains originate from one sample sequenced in a study of T cell clonality in common variable immunodeficiency. Profiling relied on immunoSEQ multiplex PCR, and the TCRdb table lists in-frame clones only, not all of them. Listed for the sample are about 35,000 clones, none seen a single time. Sequenced material: peripheral blood mononuclear cells. The receptors stem from a person aged 18 to 70 in good health.

This clone came up many times. Read sequence stops 3 residues before the CDR3 end, and the germline J gene provides the missing end. V is TRBV10-3 and J is TRBJ2-1; possible D gene TRBD1, 5 bases. Germline V gene data show CDR1 as ENHRY and CDR2 as SYGVKD. Trimming took off 6 bases at V and 5 bases at J, with 8 bases between the two ends. This CDR3 has 12 amino acids. The DNA read from the CDR3 is TGTGCCATCAGCGAGGACAACAATGAG. It encodes CAISEDNNE. The full CDR3 sequence reads CAISEDNNEQFF.

This clone was seen at least ten times. The read ends 3 residues before the CDR3 terminus; that terminus is restored from the germline J gene. This chain joins TRBV19 and TRBJ1-1; 8 bases match TRBD1. The CDR3 contains 15 residues. Losses at the gene ends were 1 base for V and 6 bases for J; bases not matched to a gene: 7. CDR1 is LNHDA and CDR2 is SQIVND in the germline V gene (reference sequence). CDR3 bases read: TGTGCCAGTAGTATAGGGACAGGGAAACTGGCTGAA. Translation gives CASSIGTGKLAE. The complete CDR3 reads CASSIGTGKLAEAFF.

This clone was seen ten or more times. The read terminates 3 residues before the CDR3 end, so the remaining end is supplied by the germline J gene. This rearrangement joins TRBV4-2 to TRBJ2-3, with 7 positions matching TRBD1. The CDR3 consists of 16 residues. V shed 0 bases, J shed 3 bases, and the junction held 6 bases outside the gene matches. Germline CDR1 is LGHNA and CDR2 is YNFKEQ. The CDR3: CASSQEWDSGTDTQYF. Incomplete CDR3 DNA: TGTGCCAGCAGCCAAGAGTGGGACAGCGGTACAGATACG.

This clone was counted at least ten times. The read stops 3 residues short of the end of the CDR3; the missing end is completed from the germline J gene. The J gene is TRBJ2-7, the V gene TRBV20-1; the D gene is possibly TRBD1 (5 bases). V was cut by 5 bases and J by 4 bases, with 18 bases left in between. Germline V CDR1 and CDR2: DFQATT, SNEGSKA (reference sequence). This CDR3 is built from 14 residues. The sequenced part of the CDR3 DNA is TGCAGTGCTGCCCATCCCCAGGGTTCATACGAG. Protein sequence: CSAAHPQGSYE. The whole CDR3 protein is CSAAHPQGSYEQYF.

This clone appeared many times. The read gets to within 3 residues of the CDR3 end, and the germline J gene fills in the rest. J is TRBJ1-4 and V is TRBV2; D may be TRBD1 (6 bases). Between the trimmed V and J ends, which lost 2 bases and 6 bases, there was a span of 10 bases. Germline values: CDR1 SNHLY, CDR2 FYNNEI. There are 14 residues in the CDR3. Incomplete CDR3 DNA: TGTGCCAGCAGTGAACAGGGGTTTTATGAAAAA. This sequence encodes CASSEQGFYEK. The full CDR3 protein is CASSEQGFYEKLFF.

The sample holds many counts of this clone. The CDR3 extends 3 residues past the end of the read, so its final part is completed from the germline J gene. J is TRBJ1-4 and V is TRBV9, with 11 positions matching TRBD1. CDR1 SGDLS and CDR2 YYNGEE come from the germline V gene. The ends lost 4 bases at V and 8 bases at J; junction bases unmatched: 7. This CDR3 has 15 amino acids. CDR3 DNA (partial): TGTGCCAGCAGCTCCCGGGACAGGGGGGGAGAAAAA. Translation: CASSSRDRGGEK. In full, the CDR3 is CASSSRDRGGEKLFF.

Comment on this clone: With the read ending 3 residues before the CDR3 end, the germline J gene is used to fill in that end. The V call is TRBV19, the J call TRBJ1-4, with 7 nucleotides matching TRBD1. This CDR3 region has 14 residues. CDR1 and CDR2 from the germline V gene are LNHDA and SQIVND (reference sequence). This CDR3 is CASSPDRFNSPLFF. The sequenced CDR3 bases are TGTGCCAGTAGTCCGGACAGGTTCAATTCACCA. The entire variable domain, with the rest obtained from reference TRBV19 and TRBJ1-4, is as follows: DGGITQSPKYLFRKEGQNVTLSCEQNLNHDAMYWYRQDPGQGLRLIYYSQIVNDFQKGDIAEGYSVSREKKESFPLTVTSAQKNPTAFYLCASSPDRFNSPLFFGSGTQLSVL.

This clone has a handful of counts. The read is 3 residues too short to cover the CDR3 end, so that end is filled in from the germline J gene. The chain combines TRBV6-4 with TRBJ1-2; D is undetermined. V lost 4 bases and J 4 bases, leaving 13 bases between the germline ends. Germline CDR1 and CDR2: MRHNA and SNTAGT. The CDR3 extends over 14 amino acids. The chain's CDR3 is CASSASELGYGYTF. The covered CDR3 bases are TGTGCCAGCAGTGCAAGTGAACTAGGCTATGGC.

This clone occurred many times. Read data end 3 residues before the CDR3 end; the end is taken from the germline J gene. The V gene is TRBV5-1, the J gene TRBJ2-7; 7 bases fit TRBD1. V was clipped by 4 bases and J by 3 bases; unmatched bases: 7. This CDR3 comprises 14 residues. Germline values: CDR1 SGHRS, CDR2 YFSETQ. The sequenced part of the CDR3 DNA is TGCGCCAGCAGCCCCGGGACAGACTTCTACGAG. It specifies CASSPGTDFYE. The full CDR3 reads CASSPGTDFYEQYF.

This clone was seen ten or more times. The read ends 3 residues before the CDR3 terminus; that terminus is restored from the germline J gene. This chain uses TRBV7-3 with TRBJ2-3; D perhaps matches TRBD2 (6 bases). The V end lost 5 bases, the J end lost 1 base, and 10 bases lay between the germline ends. Germline CDR1 reads SGHTA; CDR2 reads FQGTGA. The length of the CDR3 is 14 residues. CDR3 loop: CASSPWGGTDTQYF. The covered CDR3 bases are TGTGCCAGCAGCCCCTGGGGGGGCACAGATACG.